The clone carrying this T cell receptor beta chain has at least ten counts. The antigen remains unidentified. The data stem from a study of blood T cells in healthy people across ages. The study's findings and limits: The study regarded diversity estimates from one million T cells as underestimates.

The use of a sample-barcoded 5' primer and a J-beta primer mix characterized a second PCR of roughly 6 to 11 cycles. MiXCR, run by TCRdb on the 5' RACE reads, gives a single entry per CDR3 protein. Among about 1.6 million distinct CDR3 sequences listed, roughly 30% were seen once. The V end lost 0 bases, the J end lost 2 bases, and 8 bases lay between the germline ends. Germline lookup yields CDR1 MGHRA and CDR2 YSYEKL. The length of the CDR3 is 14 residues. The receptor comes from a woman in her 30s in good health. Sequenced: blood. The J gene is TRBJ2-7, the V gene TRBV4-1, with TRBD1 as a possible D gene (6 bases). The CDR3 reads CASSQDRTAYEQYF. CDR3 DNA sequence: TGCGCCAGCAGCCAAGATCGGACAGCCTACGAGCAGTACTTC.